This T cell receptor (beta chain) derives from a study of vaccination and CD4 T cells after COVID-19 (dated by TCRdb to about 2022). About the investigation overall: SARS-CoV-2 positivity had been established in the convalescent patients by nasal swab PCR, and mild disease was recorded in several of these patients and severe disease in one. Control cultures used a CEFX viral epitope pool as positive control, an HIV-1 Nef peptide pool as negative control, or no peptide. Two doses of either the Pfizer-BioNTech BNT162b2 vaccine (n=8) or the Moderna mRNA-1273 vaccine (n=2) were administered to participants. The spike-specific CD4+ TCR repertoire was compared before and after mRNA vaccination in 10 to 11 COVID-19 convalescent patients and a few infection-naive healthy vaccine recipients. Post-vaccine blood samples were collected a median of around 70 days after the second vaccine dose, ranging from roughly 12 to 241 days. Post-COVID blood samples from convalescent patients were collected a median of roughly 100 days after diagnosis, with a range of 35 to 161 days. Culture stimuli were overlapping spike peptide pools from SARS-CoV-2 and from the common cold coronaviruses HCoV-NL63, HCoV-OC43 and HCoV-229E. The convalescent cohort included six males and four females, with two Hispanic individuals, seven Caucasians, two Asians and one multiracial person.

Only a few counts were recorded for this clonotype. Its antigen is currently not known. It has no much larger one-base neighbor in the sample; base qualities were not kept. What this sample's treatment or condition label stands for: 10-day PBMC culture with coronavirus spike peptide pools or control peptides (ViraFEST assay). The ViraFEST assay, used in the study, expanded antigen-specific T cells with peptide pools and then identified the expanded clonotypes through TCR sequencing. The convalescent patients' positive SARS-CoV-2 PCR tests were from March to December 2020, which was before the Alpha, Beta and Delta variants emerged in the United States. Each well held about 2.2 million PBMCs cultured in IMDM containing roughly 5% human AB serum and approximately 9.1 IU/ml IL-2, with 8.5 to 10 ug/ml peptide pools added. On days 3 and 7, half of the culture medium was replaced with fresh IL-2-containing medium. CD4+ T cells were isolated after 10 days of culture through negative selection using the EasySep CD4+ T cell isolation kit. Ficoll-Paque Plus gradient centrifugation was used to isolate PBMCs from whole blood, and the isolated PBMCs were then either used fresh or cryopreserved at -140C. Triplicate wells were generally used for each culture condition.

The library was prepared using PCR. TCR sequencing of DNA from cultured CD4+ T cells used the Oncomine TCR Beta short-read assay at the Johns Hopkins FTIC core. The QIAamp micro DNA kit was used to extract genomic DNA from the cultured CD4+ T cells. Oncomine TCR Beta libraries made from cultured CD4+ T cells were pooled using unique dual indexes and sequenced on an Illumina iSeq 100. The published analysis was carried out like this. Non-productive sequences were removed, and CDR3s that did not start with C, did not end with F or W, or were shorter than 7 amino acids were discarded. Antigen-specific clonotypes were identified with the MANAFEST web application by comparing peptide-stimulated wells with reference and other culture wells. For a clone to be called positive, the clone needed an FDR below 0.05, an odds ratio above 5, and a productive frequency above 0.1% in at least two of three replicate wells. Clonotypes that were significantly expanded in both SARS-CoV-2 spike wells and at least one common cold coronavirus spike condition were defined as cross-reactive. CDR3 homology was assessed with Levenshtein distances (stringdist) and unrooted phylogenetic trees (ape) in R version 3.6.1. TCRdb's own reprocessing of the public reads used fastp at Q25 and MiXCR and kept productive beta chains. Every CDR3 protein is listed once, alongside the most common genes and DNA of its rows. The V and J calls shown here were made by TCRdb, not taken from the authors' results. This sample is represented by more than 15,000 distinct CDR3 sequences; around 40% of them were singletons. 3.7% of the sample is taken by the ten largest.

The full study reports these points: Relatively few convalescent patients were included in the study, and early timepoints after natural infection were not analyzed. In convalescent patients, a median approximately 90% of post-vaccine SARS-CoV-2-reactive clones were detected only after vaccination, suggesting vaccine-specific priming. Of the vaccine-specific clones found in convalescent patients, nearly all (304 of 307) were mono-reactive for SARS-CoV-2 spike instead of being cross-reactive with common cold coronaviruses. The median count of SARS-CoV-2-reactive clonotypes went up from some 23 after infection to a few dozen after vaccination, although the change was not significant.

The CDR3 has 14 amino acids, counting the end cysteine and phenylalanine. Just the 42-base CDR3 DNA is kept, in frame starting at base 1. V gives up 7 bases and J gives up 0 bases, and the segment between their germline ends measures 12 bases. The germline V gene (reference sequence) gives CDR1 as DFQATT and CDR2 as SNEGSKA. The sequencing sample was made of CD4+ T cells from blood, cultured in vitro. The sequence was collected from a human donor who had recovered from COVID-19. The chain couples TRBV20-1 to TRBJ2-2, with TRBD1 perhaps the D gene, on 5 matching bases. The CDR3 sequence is CSVPGIANTGELFF. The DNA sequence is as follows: TGCAGTGTCCCAGGGATAGCGAACACCGGGGAGCTGTTTTTT.